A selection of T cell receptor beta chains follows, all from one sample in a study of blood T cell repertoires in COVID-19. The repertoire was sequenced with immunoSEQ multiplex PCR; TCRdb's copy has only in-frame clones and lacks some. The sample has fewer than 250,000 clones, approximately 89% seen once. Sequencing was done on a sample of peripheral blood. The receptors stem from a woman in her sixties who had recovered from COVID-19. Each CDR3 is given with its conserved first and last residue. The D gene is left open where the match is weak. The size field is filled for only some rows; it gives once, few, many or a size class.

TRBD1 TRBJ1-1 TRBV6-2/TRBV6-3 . TGTGCCAGCAGTTACTCCCGACAGGGGGCGGGCGCTGAAGCTTTCTTT CASSYSRQGAGAEAFF
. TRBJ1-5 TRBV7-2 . TGTGCCAGCAGCCCGGAGGCCCAGCATTTT CASSPEAQHF
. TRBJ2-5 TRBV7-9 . TGTGCCAGCAGCTTGGGGGGACTGGAGACCCAGTACTTC CASSLGGLETQYF
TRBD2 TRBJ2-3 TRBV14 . TGTGCCAGCAGCCAAGACCTTAGCGGGGGTACAGATACGCAGTATTTT CASSQDLSGGTDTQYF
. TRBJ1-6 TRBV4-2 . TGTGCCAGCAGCCAAGCCTACAGGGATGGTTCACCCCTCCACTTT CASSQAYRDGSPLHF
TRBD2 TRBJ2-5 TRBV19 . TGTGCCAGTAGTATGGGACTAGCGGGGGGCCAAGAGACCCAGTACTTC CASSMGLAGGQETQYF
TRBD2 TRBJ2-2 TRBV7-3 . TGTGCCAGCAGCTTAAACGGACTAGCGGGAACCGGGGAGCTGTTTTTT CASSLNGLAGTGELFF
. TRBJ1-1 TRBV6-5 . TGTGCCAGCAGGAGCATGAACACTGAAGCTTTCTTT CASRSMNTEAFF
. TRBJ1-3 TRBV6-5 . TGTGCCAGCAGTTACAGCAGAGGCTCTGGAAACACCATATATTTT CASSYSRGSGNTIYF
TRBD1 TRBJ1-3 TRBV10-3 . TGTGCCATCAGGGGAGACAGGGGAGGAAACACCATATATTTT CAIRGDRGGNTIYF
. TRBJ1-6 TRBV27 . TGTGCCAGCAGTTTCGGCAGGGCCAGCAATTCACCCCTCCACTTT CASSFGRASNSPLHF
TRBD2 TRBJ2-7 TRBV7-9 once TGTGCCAGCAGCCCCCGGGACTACTACGAGCAGTACTTC CASSPRDYYEQYF
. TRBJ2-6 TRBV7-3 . TGTGCCAGCAGCTTAAGCAGCGGATCTGGGGCCAACGTCCTGACTTTC CASSLSSGSGANVLTF
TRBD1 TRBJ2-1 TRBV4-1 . TGCGCCAGCAGCCCCGGGACAGGAGAGCCCAATGAGCAGTTCTTC CASSPGTGEPNEQFF
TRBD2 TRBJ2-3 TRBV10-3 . TGTGCCATGCGGGGTAGCGGGGGGGCCCGGGATACGCAGTATTTT CAMRGSGGARDTQYF
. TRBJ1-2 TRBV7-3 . TGTGCCAGCAGCCCATCCCGGGAGGGTGGCTACACCTTC CASSPSREGGYTF
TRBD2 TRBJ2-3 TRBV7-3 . TGTGCCAGCAGCCTGGGACTAGCGGGCGGCACAGATACGCAGTATTTT CASSLGLAGGTDTQYF
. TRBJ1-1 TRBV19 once TGTGCCAGTAGCAGTGTCCATTTCCCGAACACTGAAGCTTTCTTT CASSSVHFPNTEAFF
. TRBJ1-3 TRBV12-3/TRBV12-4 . TGTGCCAGCAGTTTTCAGGGTTCGAGGACCATATATTTT CASSFQGSRTIYF
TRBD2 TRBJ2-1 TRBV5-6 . TGTGCCAGCAGCTTTAGCGGGGGAATCTACAATGAGCAGTTCTTC CASSFSGGIYNEQFF
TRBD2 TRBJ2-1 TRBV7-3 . TGTGCCAGCAGCTTAGATGGCGGGGGTTCCTACAATGAGCAGTTCTTC CASSLDGGGSYNEQFF
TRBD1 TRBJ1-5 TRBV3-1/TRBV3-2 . TGTGCCAGCAGAGACAGGGGGCTAGTAGGTAATCAGCCCCAGCATTTT CASRDRGLVGNQPQHF
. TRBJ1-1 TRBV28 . TGTGCCAGCAGTTTCGGAGGGTTCGACCCTGAAGCTTTCTTT CASSFGGFDPEAFF
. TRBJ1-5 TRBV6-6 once TGTGCCAGCAGCGTTAGCAATCAGCCCCAGCATTTT CASSVSNQPQHF
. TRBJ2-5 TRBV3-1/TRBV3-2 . TGTGCCAGCAGCCTGAGGGGGGGGGAGACCCAGTACTTC CASSLRGGETQYF
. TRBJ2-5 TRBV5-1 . TGCGCCAGCAGCTTGGATCGGCAGGGGCAAGAGACCCAGTACTTC CASSLDRQGQETQYF
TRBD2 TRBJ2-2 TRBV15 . TGTGCCACCAGCATAAGCGGGGGGGCGTTCACCGGGGAGCTGTTTTTT CATSISGGAFTGELFF
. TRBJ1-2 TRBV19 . TGTGCCAGTAGTATAGATCCGACAGAACACCTCCCCCACTATGGCTACACCTTC CASSIDPTEHLPHYGYTF
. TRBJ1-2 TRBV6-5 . TGTGCCAGCAGTTACTCGAGTTGGGCAGGGGGCTACACCTTC CASSYSSWAGGYTF
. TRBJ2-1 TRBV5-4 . TGTGCCAGCAGCTCAGGGACAAGTCTCGCCTACAATGAGCAGTTCTTC CASSSGTSLAYNEQFF
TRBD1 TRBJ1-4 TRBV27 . TGTGCCAGCAGTTTTCTAAGGGACGACAGGGTAGAAGAAAAACTGTTTTTT CASSFLRDDRVEEKLFF
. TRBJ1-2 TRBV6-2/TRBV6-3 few TGTGCCAGCAGCTCTCCTCTCTTCTATGGCTACACCTTC CASSSPLFYGYTF
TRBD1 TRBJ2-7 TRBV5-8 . TGTGCCAGCAGACCCCGGACAGGGGGCTACGAGCAGTACTTC CASRPRTGGYEQYF
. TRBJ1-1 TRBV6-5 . TGTGCCAGCAGTTACCGTCTAACGGGGAGGGGGACTGAAGCTTTCTTT CASSYRLTGRGTEAFF
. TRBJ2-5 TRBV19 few TGTGCCAGTAGTGTCGAGGGGGTTCGGTACTTC CASSVEGVRYF
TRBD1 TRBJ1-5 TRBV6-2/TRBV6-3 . TGTGCCAGCAGTCGCGACAGGGCCTATAGCAATCAGCCCCAGCATTTT CASSRDRAYSNQPQHF
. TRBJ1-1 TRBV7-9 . TGTGCCAGCAGCTTAGACGGGAGTGAAGCTTTCTTT CASSLDGSEAFF